This T cell receptor beta chain was recovered during a study of T cell repertoires in cytomegalovirus infection. Study-level findings and limits: Totalled public TCR beta family frequency picked out people who carried CMV plus the relevant HLA. What dominated the ex vivo response were HLA-C-restricted CMV-specific TCR beta clonotypes.

CDR3 size: 18 residues. V was trimmed by 0 bases and J by 0 bases, leaving 15 bases between them. Germline-derived CDR1 and CDR2 are SEHNR and FQNEAQ (reference sequence). Each CDR3 protein is one row after TCRdb ran MiXCR on the reads. This sample has fewer than 550,000 distinct CDR3 sequences, with around 10% found just once. There are many counts of this clonotype. Its antigen is unknown. The sample was PBMCs. The receptor was isolated from a human donor in good health (CMV status not recorded). Some clones in this sample may be carry-over from other donors' samples. The chain uses TRBV7-9 and TRBJ2-1, with a tentative D call TRBD2 (6 bases). The CDR3 DNA follows: TGTGCCAGCAGCTTAGCGGTGGGGGACTCGAGCTCCTACAATGAGCAGTTCTTC. It is translated as CASSLAVGDSSSYNEQFF.